This entry is about one T cell receptor beta chain. These data come from a study of blood T cell repertoires in COVID-19. Across the whole study: T cells, B-cell-depleted T cells, or PBMCs supplied cDNA or gDNA.

Per the original methods: From reference gene primer amplification, estimates of nucleated cell counts were derived. Clones were read by immunoSEQ multiplex PCR, and TCRdb kept only the in-frame ones, dropping some. Clone size and V and J calls were adopted from that table, with D and trimming inferred from the DNA. Of approximately 94,000 clones listed, around nine tenths are singletons. The CDR3 is 17 amino acids. CDR1 and CDR2 (germline): LGHNA, YNFKEQ. Unmatched junction bases numbered 4, after V lost 3 bases and J lost 0 bases. The gene calls are TRBV4-2 and TRBJ2-1; the match to TRBD2 covers 11 bases. Sequencing was done on a sample of peripheral blood. This clonotype was sampled from a woman aged 45-65 years in a cohort sampled during active COVID-19. CDR3 DNA: TGTGCCAGCAGCCAGATAGCGGGAGGGCGCTCCTACAATGAGCAGTTCTTC. Its protein is CASSQIAGGRSYNEQFF.